Described below is a single T cell receptor (beta chain) sequence and its context. What it binds is unknown. The sample is drawn from a study of early T cells in non-severe SARS-CoV-2 infection. Study in general: With bulk RNA from unsorted whole blood as input, sequencing yielded unpaired chains. Points from the study as a whole: Database matching using VDJdb favored anti-spike CD8 responses, with private and CD4 specificities left missing.

Germline CDR1 MGHRA, CDR2 YSYEKL. Unmatched junction bases numbered 5, after V lost 4 bases and J lost 8 bases. The CDR3 has 15 amino acids. Unique molecular identifiers were added to individual cDNA molecules. Using its own MiXCR run on the 5' RACE reads, TCRdb lists one record per CDR3 protein. The sample consists of around 33,000 distinct CDR3 sequences, 5% to 6% of them appearing once. The sequenced sample was whole blood. The rearrangement joins TRBV4-1 to TRBJ2-1; 13 bases match TRBD2. The receptor was derived from an adult who was a healthcare worker with PCR-confirmed SARS-CoV-2 infection or an uninfected control (not recorded which). This chain's CDR3 is CASSRGLAGVDEQFF. CDR3 nucleotides: TGCGCCAGCAGCCGAGGACTAGCGGGGGTAGATGAGCAGTTCTTC.